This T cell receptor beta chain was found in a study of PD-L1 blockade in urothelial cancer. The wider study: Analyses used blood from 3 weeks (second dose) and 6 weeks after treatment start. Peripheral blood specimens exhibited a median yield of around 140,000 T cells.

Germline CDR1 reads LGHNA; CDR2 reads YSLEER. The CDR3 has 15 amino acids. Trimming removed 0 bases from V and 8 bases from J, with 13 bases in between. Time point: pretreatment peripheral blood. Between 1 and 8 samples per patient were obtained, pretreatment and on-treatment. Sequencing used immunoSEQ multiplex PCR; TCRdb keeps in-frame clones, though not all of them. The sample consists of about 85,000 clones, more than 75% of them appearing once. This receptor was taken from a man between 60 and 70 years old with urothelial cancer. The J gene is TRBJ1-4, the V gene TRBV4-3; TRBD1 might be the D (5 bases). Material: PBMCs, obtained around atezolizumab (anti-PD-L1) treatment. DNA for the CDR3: TGCGCCAGCAGCCAAGATCGAGGAGGGGACGAAAAACTGTTTTTT. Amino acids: CASSQDRGGDEKLFF.